Here is one T cell receptor beta chain with its context. The source of the sample is a study of blood T cells in healthy people across ages. A J-beta primer mix and a sample-barcoded 5' primer were used in a second PCR of about 7 to 12 cycles. TCRdb fed the 5' RACE reads into MiXCR, producing one record per CDR3 protein. The sample includes hundreds of thousands of distinct CDR3 sequences, approximately 21% of them seen just once. The CDR3 consists of 14 residues. Germline V gives CDR1 KGHSH, CDR2 LQKENI. V lost 3 bases to trimming and J lost 5 bases; unmatched junction nucleotides: 4. The gene calls are TRBV18 and TRBJ2-5; 9 nucleotides line up with TRBD2. Sequences were obtained from blood. The source is a man in his 70s in good health. Here the CDR3 reads CASSPGLASETQYF. CDR3 DNA sequence: TGTGCCAGCTCACCGGGACTAGCATCGGAGACCCAGTACTTC.